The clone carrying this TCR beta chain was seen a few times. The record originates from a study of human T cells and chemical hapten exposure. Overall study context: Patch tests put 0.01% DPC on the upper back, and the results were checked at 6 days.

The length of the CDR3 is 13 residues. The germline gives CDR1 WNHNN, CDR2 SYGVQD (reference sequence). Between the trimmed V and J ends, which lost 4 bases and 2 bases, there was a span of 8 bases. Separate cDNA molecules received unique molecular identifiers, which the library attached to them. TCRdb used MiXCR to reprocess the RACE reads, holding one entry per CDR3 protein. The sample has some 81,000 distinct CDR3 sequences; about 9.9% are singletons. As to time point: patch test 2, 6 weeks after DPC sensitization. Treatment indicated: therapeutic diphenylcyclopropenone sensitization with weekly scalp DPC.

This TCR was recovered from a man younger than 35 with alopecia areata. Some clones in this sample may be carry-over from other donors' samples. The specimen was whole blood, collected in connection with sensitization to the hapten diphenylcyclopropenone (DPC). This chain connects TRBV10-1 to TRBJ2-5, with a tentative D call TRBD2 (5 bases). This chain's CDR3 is CASSGGVQETQYF. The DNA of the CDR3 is TGCGCCAGCAGTGGGGGAGTTCAAGAGACCCAGTACTTC.